This entry describes one TCR beta chain. Its antigen is unknown. TCRdb passed the 5' RACE reads through MiXCR, listing each CDR3 protein once. The sample has 550,000 to 600,000 distinct CDR3 sequences; around a sixth are singletons. This specimen belongs to a study of T-cell memory formation after mild COVID-19. CDR3 length: 12 residues. V was clipped by 6 bases and J by 5 bases, with 10 bases between them. Regarding the study as a whole: Contracting CD4+ clones were located mainly in CM and EM, and CD8+ clones in EMRA. The study found balanced CD4/CD8 in clones contracting day 15 to 85 and a CD4+ lean in later expanders. Pre-infection memory already had some responding clones, implying cross-reactive memory joined.

Sequencing was done on a sample of PBMCs or a T cell subset sorted from them (not recorded which). J is TRBJ2-5 and V is TRBV12-3 or TRBV12-4; D gene uncertain. The clonotype comes from an adult woman who had mild COVID-19 (a few samples of this study predate the infection). Cell type and time point are not known. The CDR3 coding sequence is TGTGCCAGCAGCAGCGCGTGGGAGACCCAGTACTTC. It is translated as CASSSAWETQYF.